These 24 T cell receptor beta chains originate from one sample sequenced in a study of neurological immune-mediated disorders. One entry per CDR3 protein, called by TCRdb with MiXCR from the 5' RACE reads. The sample includes tens of thousands of distinct CDR3 sequences, about 4.2% of them seen just once. Source material: PBMCs. The receptors come from a man aged 30-40 years with multiple sclerosis.

This clonotype was observed many times. The genes are TRBV5-1 and TRBJ2-7; 8 positions match TRBD2. V shed 2 bases, J shed 3 bases, and the junction held 7 bases outside the gene matches. The CDR3 totals 15 residues. Germline values: CDR1 SGHRS, CDR2 YFSETQ. CDR3 nucleotide sequence: TGCGCCAGCAGCTTCTTTGCGGGGGGAAACTACGAGCAGTACTTC. As protein: CASSFFAGGNYEQYF.

As regards this clonotype: A read error may produce the germline difference seen at one junction end. The chain carries TRBV5-8 and TRBJ1-5; no clear D. The CDR3 covers 14 residues. CDR1 SGHTS and CDR2 YDEGEE come from the germline V gene. The CDR3 coding sequence is TGTGCCAGCAGCTTGGTCAGGTCAATTCCGCCCCAGAATTTT. This codes for CASSLVRSIPPQNF. Based on the CDR3 plus reference TRBV5-8 and TRBJ1-5, the full variable domain is EAGVTQSPTHLIKTRGQQATLRCSPISGHTSVYWYQQALGLGLQFLLWYDEGEERNRGNFPPRFSGRQFPNYSSELNVNALELEDSALYLCASSLVRSIPPQNFGDGTRLSIL.

This clonotype was recorded at least ten times. This chain links TRBV4-1 with TRBJ2-1; TRBD1 might be the D (5 bases). The ends were cut back, 4 bases at V and 10 bases at J, with 11 bases in the middle. Germline-derived CDR1 and CDR2 are MGHRA and YSYEKL. The length of the CDR3 is 12 residues. DNA for the CDR3: TGCGCCAGCAGCCCCCCGACAGCCGAGCAGTTCTTC. Protein product: CASSPPTAEQFF.

Within the sample, this clonotype is medium-sized. This chain joins TRBV7-8 and TRBJ2-7; possible D gene TRBD1, 5 bases. The germline CDR1 and CDR2 sequences are SGHVS and FQNEAQ. The V and J ends lost 1 base and 6 bases respectively, with 10 bases between them. CDR3 length: 13 amino acids. This chain's CDR3 is CASSLGQQGEQYF. The CDR3 DNA is TGTGCCAGCAGCTTAGGACAGCAAGGCGAGCAGTACTTC.

This clonotype has a count of ten or more. This chain joins TRBV11-2 and TRBJ1-3; 8 bases line up with TRBD1. V dropped 4 bases and J dropped 4; count of bases not matched to a gene: 12. The germline CDR1 and CDR2 sequences are SGHAT and FQNNGV. The CDR3 totals 17 residues. The CDR3 DNA reads as TGTGCCAGCAGCTACCTGATCGGACAGGGTGACGGAAACACCATATATTTT. This sequence encodes CASSYLIGQGDGNTIYF.

At least ten counts were recorded for this clonotype. The chain combines TRBV5-1 with TRBJ1-4; D gene ambiguous. The CDR3 spans 15 residues. The germline V gene encodes CDR1 SGHRS and CDR2 YFSETQ. Between the trimmed V and J ends, which lost 2 bases and 8 bases, there was a span of 16 bases. In DNA, the CDR3 is TGCGCCAGCAGCTTTTGGGAGGGTCTCGAGGAAAAACTGTTTTTT. This translates into CASSFWEGLEEKLFF.

Note on this clonotype: One base away lies a much larger clone, so this may be a sequencing read error. The J gene is TRBJ1-4, the V gene TRBV3-2; the table's D call, TRBD1, has no DNA check behind it. TRBV3-2 is assigned pseudogene status. This CDR3 contains 12 residues. CDR3 sequence: CASSQHDRLLFF. The CDR3 nucleotides are TGTGCCAGCAGCCAACATGACAGGTTGCTGTTTTTT.

This clonotype was counted ten times or more. V gene TRBV20-1 combines with J gene TRBJ1-3, with a tentative D call TRBD1 (6 bases). CDR3 size: 13 residues. The germline V gene encodes CDR1 DFQATT and CDR2 SNEGSKA (reference sequence). V lost 5 bases, J lost 4 bases, and 12 bases lay in between. The CDR3 DNA follows: TGCAGTGCTTTGGACAGACAGGGAAACACCATATATTTT. It yields the protein CSALDRQGNTIYF.

This clonotype was recorded many times. The gene calls are TRBV20-1 and TRBJ2-1, with 11 positions matching TRBD2. The CDR3 contains 15 residues. CDR1 is DFQATT and CDR2 is SNEGSKA in the germline V gene (reference sequence). The junction had 15 bases not matched to a gene; V was cut back by 5 bases and J by 12 bases. As DNA, the CDR3 is TGCAGTGCTGGGTTAGCGGGGGGGCTATTACGGCCGCAGTTCTTC. It translates to CSAGLAGGLLRPQFF.

This clonotype was detected many times. V is TRBV29-1 and J is TRBJ2-3, with 8 positions matching TRBD1. The V gene's germline CDR1 is SQVTM and CDR2 ANQGSEA. The CDR3 is made up of 13 amino acids. The CDR3, as DNA: TGCAGTCTCCGACAGGGGTCCACAGATACGCAGTATTTT. It specifies CSLRQGSTDTQYF.

This clonotype occurred many times. In DNA form, the CDR3 reads TGTGCCAGCAGTTCCAGCGGGGGCCGCTCCTACAATGAGCAGTTCTTC. Translating gives CASSSSGGRSYNEQFF. V and J are TRBV12-3 or TRBV12-4 and TRBJ2-1, with 8 bases fitting TRBD2. With V trimmed by 4 bases and J by 0 bases, 5 bases remained unmatched. There are 16 residues in the CDR3.

This clonotype was counted at least ten times. This chain connects TRBV20-1 to TRBJ2-2; D might be TRBD1 (6 bases). CDR3 length: 13 amino acids. The V gene lost 5 bases and the J gene lost 1 base, with 8 bases spanning the gap. Germline assignment: CDR1 DFQATT and CDR2 SNEGSKA (reference sequence). The CDR3 region is CSARTENTGELFF. CDR3 DNA sequence: TGCAGTGCTCGGACAGAGAACACCGGGGAGCTGTTTTTT.

This clonotype was picked up many times. The V gene is TRBV10-3, the J gene TRBJ1-1, with 8 bases lining up with TRBD1. With 3 bases clipped from V and 5 bases from J, the junction kept 8 bases outside the gene matches. Germline V gives CDR1 ENHRY, CDR2 SYGVKD. CDR3 size: 15 residues. CDR3 sequence (DNA): TGTGCCATCAGTGATCCAGACAGGGGCGAAACTGAAGCTTTCTTT. It codes for CAISDPDRGETEAFF.

This clonotype was detected ten times or more. The V call is TRBV5-1, the J call TRBJ2-7; 7 bases align to TRBD1. Germline V gives CDR1 SGHRS, CDR2 YFSETQ. The CDR3 spans 15 residues. Trimming at V came to 0 bases and at J to 1 base, leaving 4 bases not matched to a gene. The CDR3 spells CASSLATGVSYEQYF. CDR3 DNA: TGCGCCAGCAGCTTGGCAACAGGGGTGTCCTACGAGCAGTACTTC.

In its sample, this clonotype was seen many times. The chain employs TRBV6-7 and TRBJ1-1; D is undetermined. TRBV6-7 is labeled an ORF, and its function is uncertain. Trimming cost V 2 bases and J 4 bases, with 8 bases left between them. The CDR3 extends over 13 amino acids. Written as DNA, the CDR3 is TGTGCCAGCAGTTACCATAACCGCACTGAAGCTTTCTTT. Amino acid sequence: CASSYHNRTEAFF.

This clonotype was seen at least ten times. This chain connects TRBV20-1 to TRBJ2-3; TRBD1 agrees at 8 bases. This CDR3 has 14 amino acids. The J segment lost 6 bases and the V segment lost 3 bases, leaving 8 bases of the junction unmatched. Per the germline V gene, CDR1 is DFQATT and CDR2 is SNEGSKA (reference sequence). The CDR3 DNA reads TGCAGTGCTAGCCTACAGGGGGTGATTGATACGCAGTATTTT. It codes for CSASLQGVIDTQYF.

This clonotype is medium-sized in the sample. The genes are TRBV20-1 and TRBJ2-7; 7 bases fit TRBD2. Germline V CDR1 and CDR2: DFQATT, SNEGSKA (reference sequence). V trimming: 3 bases; J trimming: 4 bases; junction bases outside the gene matches: 6. The CDR3 is made up of 13 amino acids. The CDR3: CSASQAGVYEQYF. The CDR3 DNA reads as TGCAGTGCTAGTCAGGCGGGGGTATACGAGCAGTACTTC.

V is TRBV2 and J is TRBJ2-7; 10 nucleotides line up with TRBD2. The length of the CDR3 is 14 residues. With V trimmed by 7 bases and J by 0 bases, 3 bases remained unmatched. Per germline, CDR1 SNHLY and CDR2 FYNNEI. As DNA, the CDR3 is TGTGCCAGCAACATAGCGGGGGGCTCCTACGAGCAGTACTTC. Protein sequence: CASNIAGGSYEQYF.

This clonotype was seen many times. The gene calls are TRBV5-1 and TRBJ2-7; possibly TRBD1 for D (6 bases). Trimming removed 4 bases from V and 0 bases from J, with 11 bases in between. Germline CDR1 SGHRS, CDR2 YFSETQ. The CDR3 is 14 amino acids. CDR3 sequence reads: CASSLDSPSYEQYF. CDR3 sequence (DNA): TGCGCCAGCAGCCTGGACAGTCCCTCCTACGAGCAGTACTTC.

This clonotype was counted many times. The V and J genes are TRBV20-1 and TRBJ2-5; no clear D gene. Germline V gene sequence: CDR1 DFQATT, CDR2 SNEGSKA (reference sequence). V lost 4 bases, J lost 2 bases, and 11 bases lay in between. CDR3 length equals 13 residues. The CDR3 DNA reads TGCAGTGCTAAGAGACACGATCAAGAGACCCAGTACTTC. Translated: CSAKRHDQETQYF.

This clonotype came up a few times. This chain uses TRBV5-1 with TRBJ1-6, with 11 bases matching TRBD1. The CDR3 contains 16 residues. V lost 4 bases to trimming and J lost 7 bases; unmatched junction nucleotides: 7. Germline V gives CDR1 SGHRS, CDR2 YFSETQ. The CDR3 coding sequence is TGCGCCAGCAGCAGGACAGGGGGCGCGGGAAATTCACCCCTCCACTTT. Residues: CASSRTGGAGNSPLHF.

This clonotype was counted many times. The J gene is TRBJ1-6, the V gene TRBV5-1; 8 bases align to TRBD1. This CDR3 region has 14 residues. Germline CDR1 and CDR2: SGHRS and YFSETQ. V lost 4 bases, J lost 6 bases, and 3 bases stayed unmatched. The CDR3 is CASSGGQGNSPLHF. The CDR3 DNA reads as TGCGCCAGCAGCGGTGGACAGGGTAATTCACCCCTCCACTTT.

This clonotype was seen ten or more times. The chain's CDR3 is CSARDYMGGRGEKLFF. The CDR3 DNA is TGCAGTGCTAGAGATTATATGGGAGGGAGGGGTGAAAAACTGTTTTTT. The chain uses TRBV20-1 and TRBJ1-4; TRBD1 is a possible D gene (5 bases). The V end was cut by 0 bases, the J end by 7 bases, with 18 bases between. The CDR3 is 16 amino acids. Germline V lookup: CDR1 DFQATT, CDR2 SNEGSKA (reference sequence).

This clonotype has just a few counts. Given a much more abundant clone one base away, this may be a read error. The chain combines TRBV20-1 with TRBJ2-1; D perhaps matches TRBD2 (5 bases). The germline V and J ends were trimmed by 0 bases and 8 bases, with 20 bases remaining between them. The CDR3 consists of 16 residues. Per the germline V gene, CDR1 is DFQATT and CDR2 is SNEGSKA (reference sequence). CDR3 DNA: TGCAGTGCTAGAGATCTCGAGGGAAAGGAGTCCGATGAGCAGTTCTTC. Translating it yields CSARDLEGKESDEQFF.